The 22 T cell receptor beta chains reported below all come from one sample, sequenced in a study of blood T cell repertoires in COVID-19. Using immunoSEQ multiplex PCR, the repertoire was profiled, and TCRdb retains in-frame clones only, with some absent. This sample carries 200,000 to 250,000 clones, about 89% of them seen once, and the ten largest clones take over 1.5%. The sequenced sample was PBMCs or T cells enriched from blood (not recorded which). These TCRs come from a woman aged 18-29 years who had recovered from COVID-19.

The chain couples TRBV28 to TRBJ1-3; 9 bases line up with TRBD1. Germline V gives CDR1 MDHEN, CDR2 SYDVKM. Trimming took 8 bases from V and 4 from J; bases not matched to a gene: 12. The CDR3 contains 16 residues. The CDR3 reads CASRKQGASYGNTIYF. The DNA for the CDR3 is TGTGCCAGCCGAAAACAGGGGGCTAGCTACGGAAACACCATATATTTT.

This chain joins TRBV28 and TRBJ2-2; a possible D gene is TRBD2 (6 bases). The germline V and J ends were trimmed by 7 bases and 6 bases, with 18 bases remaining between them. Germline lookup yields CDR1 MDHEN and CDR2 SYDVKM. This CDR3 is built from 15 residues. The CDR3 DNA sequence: TGTGCCAGCACCCTAGGAGGGGCCGCGGCCGGGGAGCTGTTTTTT. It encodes CASTLGGAAAGELFF.

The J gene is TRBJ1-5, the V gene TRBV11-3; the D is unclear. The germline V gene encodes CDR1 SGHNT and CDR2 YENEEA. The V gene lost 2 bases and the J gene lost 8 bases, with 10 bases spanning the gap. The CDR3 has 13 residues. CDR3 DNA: TGTGCCAGCAGCTTAAACGGGGATAAGCCCCAGCATTTT. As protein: CASSLNGDKPQHF.

In DNA form, the CDR3 reads TGCGCCAGCAGCCCCACCCAGTTCATGAACACTGAAGCTTTCTTT. It translates to CASSPTQFMNTEAFF. The rearrangement uses TRBV4-1 and TRBJ1-1; D remains ambiguous. This CDR3 has 15 residues. V was clipped by 4 bases and J by 0 bases, with 12 bases between them. CDR1 is MGHRA and CDR2 is YSYEKL in the germline V gene.

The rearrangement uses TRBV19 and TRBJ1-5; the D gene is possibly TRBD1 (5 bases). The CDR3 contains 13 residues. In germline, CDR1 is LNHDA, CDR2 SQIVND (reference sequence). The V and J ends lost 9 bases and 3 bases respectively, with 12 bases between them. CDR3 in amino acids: CASTWTLNQPQHF. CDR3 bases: TGTGCCAGCACCTGGACACTCAATCAGCCCCAGCATTTT. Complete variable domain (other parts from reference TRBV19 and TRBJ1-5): DGGITQSPKYLFRKEGQNVTLSCEQNLNHDAMYWYRQDPGQGLRLIYYSQIVNDFQKGDIAEGYSVSREKKESFPLTVTSAQKNPTAFYLCASTWTLNQPQHFGDGTRLSIL.

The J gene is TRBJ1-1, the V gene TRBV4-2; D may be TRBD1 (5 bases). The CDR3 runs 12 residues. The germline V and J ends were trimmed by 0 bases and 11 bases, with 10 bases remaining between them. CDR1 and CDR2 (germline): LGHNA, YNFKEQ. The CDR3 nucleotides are TGTGCCAGCAGCCAAGACAGGGAAAAGGCTTTCTTT. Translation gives CASSQDREKAFF.

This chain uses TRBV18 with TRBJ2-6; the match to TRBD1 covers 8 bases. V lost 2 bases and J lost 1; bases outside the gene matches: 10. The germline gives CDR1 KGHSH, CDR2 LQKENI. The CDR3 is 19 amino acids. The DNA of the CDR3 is TGTGCCAGCTCACCAACACCTGTCAGGGGGCGGTCTGGGGCCAACGTCCTGACTTTC. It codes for CASSPTPVRGRSGANVLTF.

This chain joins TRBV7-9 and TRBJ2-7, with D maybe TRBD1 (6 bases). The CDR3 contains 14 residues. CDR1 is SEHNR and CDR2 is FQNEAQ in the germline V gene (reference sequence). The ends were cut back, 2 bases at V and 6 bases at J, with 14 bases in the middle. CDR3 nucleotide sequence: TGTGCCAGCAGCTTACCCGGGACCAGGGGCGAGCAGTACTTC. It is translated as CASSLPGTRGEQYF.

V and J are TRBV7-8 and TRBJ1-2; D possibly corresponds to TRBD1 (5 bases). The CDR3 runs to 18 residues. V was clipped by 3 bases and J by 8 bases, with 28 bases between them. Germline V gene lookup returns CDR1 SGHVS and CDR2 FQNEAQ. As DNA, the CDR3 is TGTGCCAGCAGCTTCCTTAGCGTGCCTGGGGGGGTAAAGGGCGGCTACACCTTC. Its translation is CASSFLSVPGGVKGGYTF.

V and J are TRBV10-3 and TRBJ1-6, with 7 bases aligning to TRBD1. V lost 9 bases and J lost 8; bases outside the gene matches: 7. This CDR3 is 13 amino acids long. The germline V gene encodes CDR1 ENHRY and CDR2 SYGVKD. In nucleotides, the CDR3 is TGTGCCATAAAACAGGGGACCGATTCACCCCTCCACTTT. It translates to CAIKQGTDSPLHF.

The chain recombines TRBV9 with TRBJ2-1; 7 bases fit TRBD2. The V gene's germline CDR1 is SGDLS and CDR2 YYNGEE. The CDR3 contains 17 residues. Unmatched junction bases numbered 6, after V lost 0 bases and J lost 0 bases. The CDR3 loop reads CASSVGGGRSSYNEQFF. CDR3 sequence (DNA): TGTGCCAGCAGCGTAGGGGGAGGGCGTAGCTCCTACAATGAGCAGTTCTTC.

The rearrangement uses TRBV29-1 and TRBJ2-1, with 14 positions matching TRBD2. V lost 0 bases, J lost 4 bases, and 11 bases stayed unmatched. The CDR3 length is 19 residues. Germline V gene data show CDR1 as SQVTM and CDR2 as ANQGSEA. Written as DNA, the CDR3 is TGCAGCGTTGAAGATATCGGGACTAGCGGGAGAAGTCTGTACAATGAGCAGTTCTTC. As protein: CSVEDIGTSGRSLYNEQFF.

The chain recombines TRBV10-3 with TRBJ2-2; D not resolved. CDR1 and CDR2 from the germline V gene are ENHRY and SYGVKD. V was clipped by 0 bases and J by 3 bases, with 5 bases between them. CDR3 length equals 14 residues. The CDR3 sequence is CAISESLDTGELFF. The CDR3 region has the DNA TGTGCCATCAGTGAGTCCCTAGACACCGGGGAGCTGTTTTTT.

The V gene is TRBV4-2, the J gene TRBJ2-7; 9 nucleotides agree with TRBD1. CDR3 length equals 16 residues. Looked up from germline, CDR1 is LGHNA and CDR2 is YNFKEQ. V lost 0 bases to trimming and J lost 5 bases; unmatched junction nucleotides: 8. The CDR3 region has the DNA TGTGCCAGCAGCCAAGAATCCCGGGACAGGGTCAACGAGCAGTACTTC. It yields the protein CASSQESRDRVNEQYF.

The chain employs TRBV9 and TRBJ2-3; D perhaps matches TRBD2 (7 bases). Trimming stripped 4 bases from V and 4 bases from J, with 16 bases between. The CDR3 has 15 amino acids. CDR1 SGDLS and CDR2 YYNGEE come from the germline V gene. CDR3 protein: CASSSGGGASDTQYF. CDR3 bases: TGTGCCAGCAGCTCAGGCGGGGGCGCGTCAGATACGCAGTATTTT. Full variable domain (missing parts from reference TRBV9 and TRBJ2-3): DSGVTQTPKHLITATGQRVTLRCSPRSGDLSVYWYQQSLDQGLQFLIQYYNGEERAKGNILERFSAQQFPDLHSELNLSSLELGDSALYFCASSSGGGASDTQYFGPGTRLTVL.

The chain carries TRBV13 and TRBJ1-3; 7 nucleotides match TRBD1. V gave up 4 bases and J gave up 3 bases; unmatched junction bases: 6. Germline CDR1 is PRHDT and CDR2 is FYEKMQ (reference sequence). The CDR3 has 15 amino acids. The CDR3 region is CASSSHDRVGNTIYF. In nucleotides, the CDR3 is TGTGCCAGCAGCTCCCATGACAGGGTTGGAAACACCATATATTTT. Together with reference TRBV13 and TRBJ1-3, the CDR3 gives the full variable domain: AAGVIQSPRHLIKEKRETATLKCYPIPRHDTVYWYQQGPGQDPQFLISFYEKMQSDKGSIPDRFSAQQFSDYHSELNMSSLELGDSALYFCASSSHDRVGNTIYFGEGSWLTVV.

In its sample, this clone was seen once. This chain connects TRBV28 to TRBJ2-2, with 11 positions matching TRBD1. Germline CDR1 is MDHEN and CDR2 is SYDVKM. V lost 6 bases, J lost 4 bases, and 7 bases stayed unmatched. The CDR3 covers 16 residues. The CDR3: CASRPTGTGGTGELFF. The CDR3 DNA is TGTGCCAGCAGACCGACCGGGACAGGGGGCACCGGGGAGCTGTTTTTT.

DNA of the CDR3: TGTGCCAGCAGCTTAGGCGGGAGGGGTAATGAGCAGTTCTTC. Protein sequence: CASSLGGRGNEQFF. The chain carries TRBV11-3 and TRBJ2-1; 9 bases match TRBD2. V shed 1 base and J 7 bases; nucleotides not matched to a gene: 2. Germline values: CDR1 SGHNT, CDR2 YENEEA. The CDR3 runs 14 residues. The entire variable domain, with the rest obtained from reference TRBV11-3 and TRBJ2-1, is as follows: EAGVVQSPRYKIIEKKQPVAFWCNPISGHNTLYWYLQNLGQGPELLIRYENEEAVDDSQLPKDRFSAERLKGVDSTLKIQPAELGDSAVYLCASSLGGRGNEQFFGPGTRLTVL.

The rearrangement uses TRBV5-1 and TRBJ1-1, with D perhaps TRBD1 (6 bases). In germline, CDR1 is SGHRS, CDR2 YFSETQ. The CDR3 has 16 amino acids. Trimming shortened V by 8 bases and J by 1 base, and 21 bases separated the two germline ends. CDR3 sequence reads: CASQMWETGPNTEAFF. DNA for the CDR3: TGCGCCAGTCAAATGTGGGAGACAGGACCGAACACTGAAGCTTTCTTT.

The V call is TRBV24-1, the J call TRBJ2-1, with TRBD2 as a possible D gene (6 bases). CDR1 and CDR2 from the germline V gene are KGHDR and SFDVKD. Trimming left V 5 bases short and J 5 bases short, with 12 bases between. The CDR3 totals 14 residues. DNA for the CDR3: TGTGCCACCAGTGCCCCCGGGACTCACAATGAGCAGTTCTTC. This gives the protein CATSAPGTHNEQFF.

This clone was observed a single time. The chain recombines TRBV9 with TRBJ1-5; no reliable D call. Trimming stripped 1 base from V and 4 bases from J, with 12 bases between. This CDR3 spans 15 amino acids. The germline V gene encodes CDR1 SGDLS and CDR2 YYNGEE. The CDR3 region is CASSVSGSPNQPQHF. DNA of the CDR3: TGTGCCAGCAGCGTATCCGGGTCTCCTAATCAGCCCCAGCATTTT. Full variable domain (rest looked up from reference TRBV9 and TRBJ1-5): DSGVTQTPKHLITATGQRVTLRCSPRSGDLSVYWYQQSLDQGLQFLIQYYNGEERAKGNILERFSAQQFPDLHSELNLSSLELGDSALYFCASSVSGSPNQPQHFGDGTRLSIL.

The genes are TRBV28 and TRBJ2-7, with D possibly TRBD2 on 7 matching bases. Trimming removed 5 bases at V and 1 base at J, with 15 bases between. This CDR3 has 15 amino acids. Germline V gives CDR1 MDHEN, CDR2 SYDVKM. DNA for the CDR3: TGTGCCAGCAGTAAAGGGGGGGCCACTTCCTACGAGCAGTACTTC. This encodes CASSKGGATSYEQYF.